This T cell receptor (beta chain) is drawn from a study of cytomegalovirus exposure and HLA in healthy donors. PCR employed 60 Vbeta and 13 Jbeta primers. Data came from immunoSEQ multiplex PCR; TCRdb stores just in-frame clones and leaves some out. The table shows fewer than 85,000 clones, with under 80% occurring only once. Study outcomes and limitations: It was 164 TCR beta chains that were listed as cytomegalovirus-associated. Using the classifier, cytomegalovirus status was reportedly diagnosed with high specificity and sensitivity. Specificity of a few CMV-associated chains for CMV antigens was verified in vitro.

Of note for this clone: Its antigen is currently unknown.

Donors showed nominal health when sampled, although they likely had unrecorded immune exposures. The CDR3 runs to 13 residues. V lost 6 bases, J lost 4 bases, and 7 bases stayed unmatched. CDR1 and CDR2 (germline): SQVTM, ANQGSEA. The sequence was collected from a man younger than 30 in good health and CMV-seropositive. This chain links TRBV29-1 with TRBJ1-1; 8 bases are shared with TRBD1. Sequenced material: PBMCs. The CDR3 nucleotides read TGCAGCGTGGACAGGGACAGGAGCACTGAAGCTTTCTTT. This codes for CSVDRDRSTEAFF.